The 19 T cell receptor beta chains below all came from one sample that was sequenced in a study of blood T cell repertoires in COVID-19. Clones were read by immunoSEQ multiplex PCR, and TCRdb kept only the in-frame ones, dropping some. The table lists 55,000 to 70,000 clones, almost 80% of them singletons. Material: peripheral blood. These receptors were obtained from a man in his sixties with acute or convalescent COVID-19.

This clone has a handful of counts. This chain joins TRBV9 and TRBJ1-3; 7 nucleotides match TRBD1. The CDR3 sequence is 16 residues long. V trimming: 4 bases; J trimming: 0 bases; junction bases outside the gene matches: 7. Germline CDR1 reads SGDLS; CDR2 reads YYNGEE. In DNA form, the CDR3 reads TGTGCCAGCAGCCCGACGACAGGGTTCTCTGGAAACACCATATATTTT. Translating gives CASSPTTGFSGNTIYF. Full variable domain (missing parts from reference TRBV9 and TRBJ1-3): DSGVTQTPKHLITATGQRVTLRCSPRSGDLSVYWYQQSLDQGLQFLIQYYNGEERAKGNILERFSAQQFPDLHSELNLSSLELGDSALYFCASSPTTGFSGNTIYFGEGSWLTVV.

J is TRBJ2-1 and V is TRBV5-5; D perhaps matches TRBD2 (6 bases). CDR1 SGHKS and CDR2 YYEKEE come from the germline V gene (reference sequence). V lost 10 bases and J lost 0, with 11 bases in between. The CDR3 is 13 amino acids. The CDR3 sequence: CAGGVSSYNEQFF. Here the CDR3 DNA reads TGTGCCGGAGGGGTGAGCTCCTACAATGAGCAGTTCTTC.

The chain has TRBV7-6 and TRBJ2-1, with TRBD2 matching over 9 bases. The germline V gene encodes CDR1 SGHVS and CDR2 FNYEAQ. The CDR3 runs to 16 residues. Germline trimming cut 4 bases from V and 9 bases from J; bases unmatched to any gene: 13. The CDR3 DNA sequence: TGTGCCAGCAGCTCTGCCCCGCGGGGGGGCCGGGGTGAGCAGTTCTTC. Its translation: CASSSAPRGGRGEQFF.

This chain connects TRBV18 to TRBJ1-1, with D possibly matching TRBD1 (5 bases). Trimming cost V 6 bases and J 0 bases, with 11 bases left between them. The CDR3 length is 14 residues. Germline loops: CDR1 KGHSH, CDR2 LQKENI. CDR3 residues: CASSVGVMNTEAFF. In DNA form, the CDR3 reads TGTGCCAGCTCGGTAGGGGTAATGAACACTGAAGCTTTCTTT.

The chain carries TRBV7-3 and TRBJ2-7; D not certain. The germline V gene has CDR1 SGHTA and CDR2 FQGTGA. V lost 5 bases to trimming and J lost 1 base, with 12 bases between them. The CDR3 runs 14 residues. CDR3 nucleotides: TGTGCCAGCAGCCCCACCTCCGGTTCCTACGAGCAGTACTTC. Translated, it gives CASSPTSGSYEQYF. The variable domain in full, with the rest retrieved from reference TRBV7-3 and TRBJ2-7, is GAGVSQTPSNKVTEKGKYVELRCDPISGHTALYWYRQSLGQGPEFLIYFQGTGAADDSGLPNDRFFAVRPEGSVSTLKIQRTERGDSAVYLCASSPTSGSYEQYFGPGTRLTVT.

The genes are TRBV27 and TRBJ2-7; the D gene is possibly TRBD2 (6 bases). Germline V gene lookup returns CDR1 MNHEY and CDR2 SMNVEV (reference sequence). This CDR3 has 14 amino acids. The V end was cut by 7 bases, the J end by 1 base, with 14 bases between. The CDR3 protein is CASKWGGASYEQYF. In DNA form, the CDR3 reads TGTGCCAGCAAATGGGGCGGGGCTTCCTACGAGCAGTACTTC.

This chain connects TRBV28 to TRBJ1-5, with D maybe TRBD1 (5 bases). Germline values: CDR1 MDHEN, CDR2 SYDVKM. The CDR3 sequence is 13 residues long. Trimming removed 5 bases from V and 5 bases from J, with 10 bases in between. CDR3 region: CASSATVYQPQHF. The CDR3, as DNA: TGTGCCAGCAGTGCGACAGTTTATCAGCCCCAGCATTTT.

The chain is built from TRBV5-4 and TRBJ1-6; D is ambiguous. Germline CDR1 SGHNT, CDR2 YYREEE (reference sequence). The CDR3 runs 14 residues. V gave up 0 bases and J gave up 7 bases, with 8 bases separating them. As DNA, the CDR3 is TGTGCCAGCAGCTTGGGGGAGACCAATTCACCCCTCCACTTT. Translation: CASSLGETNSPLHF.

This chain links TRBV5-8 with TRBJ1-5; D perhaps matches TRBD1 (5 bases). The CDR3 spans 15 residues. Trimming cost V 4 bases and J 2 bases, with 13 bases left between them. Germline V CDR1 and CDR2: SGHTS, YDEGEE. This chain's CDR3 is CASSLGEAGNQPQHF. CDR3 DNA: TGTGCCAGCAGCCTAGGGGAGGCCGGCAATCAGCCCCAGCATTTT.

The chain couples TRBV18 to TRBJ2-7; TRBD2 might be the D (5 bases). The length of the CDR3 is 15 residues. V lost 2 bases, J lost 4 bases, and 15 bases lay in between. CDR1 KGHSH and CDR2 LQKENI come from the germline V gene. DNA for the CDR3: TGTGCCAGCTCACCATCGAGCGTGCTAGCATACGAGCAGTACTTC. Its protein product is CASSPSSVLAYEQYF.

The rearrangement links TRBV10-1 to TRBJ1-2; D is unresolved. The CDR3 consists of 14 residues. Germline lookup yields CDR1 WNHNN and CDR2 SYGVQD (reference sequence). The V end lost 5 bases, the J end lost 4 bases, and 14 bases lay between the germline ends. CDR3 sequence: CASSPNRGFYGYTF. DNA of the CDR3: TGCGCCAGCAGTCCGAACCGGGGATTCTATGGCTACACCTTC.

The genes are TRBV4-1 and TRBJ2-1; D gene uncertain. CDR1 and CDR2 from the germline V gene are MGHRA and YSYEKL. This CDR3 region has 14 residues. The ends were cut back, 0 bases at V and 5 bases at J, with 8 bases in the middle. The CDR3 bases are TGCGCCAGCAGCCAAGATCTGGGCAACAATGAGCAGTTCTTC. It codes for CASSQDLGNNEQFF.

On this clone itself: Other DNA variants within this sample encode the same CDR3. The V gene is TRBV2, the J gene TRBJ1-1, with a possible D match to TRBD1 (5 bases). CDR3 length: 14 residues. Trimming removed 3 bases at V and 4 bases at J, with 12 bases between. Germline CDR1 is SNHLY and CDR2 is FYNNEI. CDR3: CASSEEGTGTEAFF. For the CDR3, the DNA is TGTGCCAGCAGTGAGGAGGGGACCGGCACTGAAGCTTTCTTT.

The chain has TRBV7-3 and TRBJ2-1, with TRBD2 as a possible D gene (5 bases). The CDR3 is 15 amino acids. The germline V gene has CDR1 SGHTA and CDR2 FQGTGA. V was pared by 5 bases and J by 7 bases, with 18 bases between. CDR3: CASSPSGTFENEQFF. The CDR3 DNA follows: TGTGCCAGCAGCCCAAGCGGCACCTTTGAGAATGAGCAGTTCTTC.

A single count supports this clone. The V gene is TRBV13, the J gene TRBJ2-7, with 8 bases matching TRBD1. The J segment lost 4 bases and the V segment lost 5 bases, leaving 4 bases of the junction unmatched. This CDR3 is 13 amino acids long. Germline V gene data show CDR1 as PRHDT and CDR2 as FYEKMQ (reference sequence). The CDR3 sequence: CASSPGQGYEQYF. The CDR3 DNA reads as TGTGCCAGCAGCCCCGGACAGGGTTACGAGCAGTACTTC.

The chain is built from TRBV5-5 and TRBJ2-7; TRBD1 matches 7 bases. J was trimmed by 0 bases and V by 4 bases; bases with no gene match: 10. The germline CDR1 and CDR2 sequences are SGHKS and YYEKEE (reference sequence). The CDR3 is made up of 16 amino acids. CDR3 sequence reads: CASSPTPGGTSYEQYF. The CDR3 coding sequence is TGTGCCAGCAGCCCGACGCCAGGGGGTACCTCCTACGAGCAGTACTTC.

This chain links TRBV5-1 with TRBJ1-6; D gene unclear. CDR1 and CDR2 from the germline V gene are SGHRS and YFSETQ. The V end lost 4 bases, the J end lost 6 bases, and 8 bases lay between the germline ends. CDR3 length: 13 residues. The DNA of the CDR3 is TGCGCCAGCAGCCCTGAGCTTAATTCACCCCTCCACTTT. This codes for CASSPELNSPLHF.

The chain joins TRBV2 to TRBJ1-5; weak D call: TRBD1 (5 bases). Germline CDR1 and CDR2: SNHLY and FYNNEI. The CDR3 has 15 residues. Trimming took off 3 bases at V and 1 base at J, with 10 bases between the two ends. In DNA, the CDR3 is TGTGCCAGCAGTGATCAAGGGGTGAGCAATCAGCCCCAGCATTTT. Protein sequence: CASSDQGVSNQPQHF.

This clone was counted only a few times. The V gene is TRBV25-1, the J gene TRBJ2-7; 7 bases line up with TRBD1. In germline, CDR1 is MGHDK, CDR2 SYGVNS. Germline trimming cut 6 bases from V and 2 bases from J; bases unmatched to any gene: 10. The CDR3 totals 15 residues. This CDR3 reads CASSPANRGTYEQYF. The DNA of the CDR3 is TGTGCCAGCAGCCCCGCGAACAGGGGTACCTACGAGCAGTACTTC.